This T cell receptor (beta chain) derives from a study of response to subunit inactivated influenza vaccine. Study observations and caveats: A suggestion made by the authors is that each seasonal influenza vaccination recruits few new T cells.

Via MiXCR, TCRdb re-called the RT-PCR reads, giving one row per CDR3 protein. The top ten clones hold about 10% of a sample with 300,000 to 350,000 distinct CDR3 sequences, 20% to 25% of them seen once. In its sample, this clonotype was seen a few times. Its matching antigen is unknown. CDR1 is SGHTA, CDR2 FQGNSA, per germline. The germline V and J ends were trimmed by 2 bases and 2 bases, with 15 bases remaining between them. CDR3 length: 16 residues. Material: PBMCs from blood, obtained around 22 months after vaccination. The TCR comes from a man aged 50-75 years who received an inactivated influenza vaccine. V and J are TRBV7-2 and TRBJ1-1; a weak D match, TRBD1 (5 bases). CDR3 bases: TGTGCCAGCAGCTTAAGGGGAGGTTTTTTAAACACTGAAGCTTTCTTT. Translated, it gives CASSLRGGFLNTEAFF. Full variable domain (missing parts from reference TRBV7-2 and TRBJ1-1): GAGVSQSPSNKVTEKGKDVELRCDPISGHTALYWYRQSLGQGLEFLIYFQGNSAPDKSGLPSDRFSAERTGGSVSTLTIQRTQQEDSAVYLCASSLRGGFLNTEAFFGQGTRLTVV.